The subject of this entry is one T cell receptor beta chain. The target antigen is unknown. The PCR employed 60 Vbeta primers together with 13 Jbeta primers. The method was immunoSEQ multiplex PCR; TCRdb's version includes in-frame clones alone and lacks a portion of them. Of 70,000 to 95,000 clones listed, about 78% are singletons. The study sampled nominally healthy donors, though unrecorded immune exposures were likely. This record belongs to a study of cytomegalovirus exposure and HLA in healthy donors. General observations from the study: An analysis was carried out at a later point. It showed that HLA-associated TCR beta chains were more clonally expanded than equally common non-associated chains.

V lost 7 bases, J lost 0 bases, and 16 bases lay in between. Germline loops: CDR1 SGHDT, CDR2 YYEEEE. This CDR3 comprises 15 residues. V usage is TRBV5-6 and J usage is TRBJ2-5; TRBD1 might be the D (5 bases). The source material was PBMCs. The sequence derives from a man aged 45-60 years in good health and CMV-seronegative. The CDR3 spells CASVLNPGNQETQYF. CDR3 in DNA: TGTGCCAGCGTCCTCAATCCAGGGAACCAAGAGACCCAGTACTTC. Variable domain in full (rest from reference TRBV5-6 and TRBJ2-5): DAGVTQSPTHLIKTRGQQVTLRCSPKSGHDTVSWYQQALGQGPQFIFQYYEEEERQRGNFPDRFSGHQFPNYSSELNVNALLLGDSALYLCASVLNPGNQETQYFGPGTRLLVL.